The T cell receptor beta chain under discussion was sequenced for a study of PD-1 blockade in mismatch repair-deficient tumors. Whole-study results and caveats: Rapid post-treatment expansion, then contraction, generally preceding radiologic response, marked tumor-resident clones.

J gave up 8 bases and V 4 bases, and 7 bases lay outside the gene matches. The CDR3 spans 13 residues. CDR1 and CDR2 from the germline V gene are GTSNPN and SVGIG (reference sequence). Every patient had mismatch repair deficiency by PCR or immunohistochemistry. A few pembrolizumab responders had their TCRs sequenced. The protocol was immunoSEQ multiplex PCR, while the TCRdb copy is restricted to in-frame clones and leaves out a portion. The sample yields about 100,000 clones, 70% to 85% seen once. Regarding this clone: Its antigen remains unknown.

The sample here was peripheral blood, taken less than 37 weeks after starting pembrolizumab. The chain links TRBV30 to TRBJ2-1; 8 bases are shared with TRBD2. The TCR sequence derives from an adult with mismatch repair-deficient cancer. The CDR3 spells CAWNAGGGDEQFF. The CDR3 DNA reads TGTGCCTGGAACGCCGGGGGGGGTGATGAGCAGTTCTTC.